The clone carrying this T cell receptor beta chain occurred a few times. Generated by immunoSEQ multiplex PCR, the TCRdb table keeps only in-frame clones and is missing some. In the table there are around 64,000 clones, about 90% of which are singletons. This specimen comes from a study of T cells after somatic rescue of genetic block. Germline CDR1 and CDR2: MNHNS and SASEGT. V shed 7 bases and J 4 bases; nucleotides not matched to a gene: 7. The CDR3 has 15 residues. Sequencing was performed on peripheral blood mononuclear cells (PBMCs). This rearrangement joins TRBV6-1 to TRBJ2-1; 10 nucleotides agree with TRBD2. This clonotype was sampled from a man aged 40-50 years. CDR3 sequence (DNA): TGTGCCAGCACCGAAAGCGGGGGGGGTTACAATGAGCAGTTCTTC. It translates to CASTESGGGYNEQFF.